This T cell receptor (beta chain) was found in a study of control samples from healthy donors and cancer patients. Clones were read by immunoSEQ multiplex PCR, and TCRdb kept only the in-frame ones, dropping some. This sample carries about 160,000 clones, 85% to 95% of them seen once, and the ten largest clones take roughly 3.9%. V was pared by 3 bases and J by 1 base, with 7 bases of the junction left unmatched. This CDR3 region has 16 residues. CDR1 and CDR2 (germline): LNHDA, SQIVND (reference sequence). The V and J genes are TRBV19 and TRBJ2-7, with 9 bases identical to TRBD1. The clonotype comes from an older woman in good health. The sequenced material came from blood. The CDR3 protein is CASSIPPGQGSYEQYF. CDR3 bases: TGTGCCAGTAGTATCCCACCGGGACAGGGATCCTACGAGCAGTACTTC.